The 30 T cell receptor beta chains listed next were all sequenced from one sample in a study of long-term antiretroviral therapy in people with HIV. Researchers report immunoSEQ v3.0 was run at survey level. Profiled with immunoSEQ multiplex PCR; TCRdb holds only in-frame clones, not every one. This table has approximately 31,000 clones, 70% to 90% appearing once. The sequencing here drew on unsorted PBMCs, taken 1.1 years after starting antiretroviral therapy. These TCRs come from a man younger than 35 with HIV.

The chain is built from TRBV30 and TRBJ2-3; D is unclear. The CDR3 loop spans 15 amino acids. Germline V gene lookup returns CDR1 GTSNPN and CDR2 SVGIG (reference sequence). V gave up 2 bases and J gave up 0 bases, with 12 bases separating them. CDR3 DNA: TGTGCCTGGAGTCCCGAGGTGGGAAGCACAGATACGCAGTATTTT. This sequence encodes CAWSPEVGSTDTQYF.

CDR3 protein: CASSLGTSGFQETQYF. In nucleotides, the CDR3 is TGTGCCAGCAGTTTAGGGACTAGCGGATTTCAAGAGACCCAGTACTTC. The V and J genes are TRBV28 and TRBJ2-5; 11 bases align to TRBD2. CDR1 and CDR2 (germline): MDHEN, SYDVKM. The ends lost 2 bases at V and 2 bases at J; junction bases unmatched: 4. The CDR3 is 16 amino acids.

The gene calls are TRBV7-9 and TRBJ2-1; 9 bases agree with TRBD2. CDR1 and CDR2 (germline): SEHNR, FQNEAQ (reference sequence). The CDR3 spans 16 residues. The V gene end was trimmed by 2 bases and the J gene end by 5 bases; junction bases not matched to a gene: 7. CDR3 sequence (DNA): TGTGCCAGCAGCTTACCAGCGGGAGGCGCAAACAATGAGCAGTTCTTC. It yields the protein CASSLPAGGANNEQFF.

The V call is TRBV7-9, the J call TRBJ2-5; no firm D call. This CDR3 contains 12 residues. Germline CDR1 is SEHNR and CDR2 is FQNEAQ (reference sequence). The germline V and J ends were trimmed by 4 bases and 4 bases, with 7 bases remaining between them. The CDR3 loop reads CASSYSGETQYF. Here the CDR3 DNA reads TGTGCCAGCAGCTACAGTGGAGAGACCCAGTACTTC.

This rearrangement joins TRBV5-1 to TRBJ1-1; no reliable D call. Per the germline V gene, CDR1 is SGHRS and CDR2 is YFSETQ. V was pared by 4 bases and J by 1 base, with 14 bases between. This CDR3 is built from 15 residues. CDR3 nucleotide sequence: TGCGCCAGCAGCCCCGGACCGCAAGAGAACACTGAAGCTTTCTTT. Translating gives CASSPGPQENTEAFF.

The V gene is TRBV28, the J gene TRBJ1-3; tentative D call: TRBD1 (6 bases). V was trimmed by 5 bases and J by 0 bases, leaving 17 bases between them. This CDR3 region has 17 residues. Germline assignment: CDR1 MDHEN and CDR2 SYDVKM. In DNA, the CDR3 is TGTGCCAGCAGTCTAGCGTCAGGGGAAGTCTCTGGAAACACCATATATTTT. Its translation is CASSLASGEVSGNTIYF.

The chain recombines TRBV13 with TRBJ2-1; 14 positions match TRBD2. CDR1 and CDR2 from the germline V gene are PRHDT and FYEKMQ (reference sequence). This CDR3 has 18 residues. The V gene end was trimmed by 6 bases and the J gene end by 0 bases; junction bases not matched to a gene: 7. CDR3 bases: TGTGCCAGCAGACGCGCCGGGACTAGCGGGAGCTCCTACAATGAGCAGTTCTTC. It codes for CASRRAGTSGSSYNEQFF.

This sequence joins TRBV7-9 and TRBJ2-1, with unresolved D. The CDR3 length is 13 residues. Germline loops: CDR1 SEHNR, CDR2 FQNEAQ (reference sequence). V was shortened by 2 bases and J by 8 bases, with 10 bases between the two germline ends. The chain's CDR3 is CASSLNSRDEQFF. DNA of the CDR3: TGTGCCAGCAGCTTAAATAGCCGGGATGAGCAGTTCTTC.

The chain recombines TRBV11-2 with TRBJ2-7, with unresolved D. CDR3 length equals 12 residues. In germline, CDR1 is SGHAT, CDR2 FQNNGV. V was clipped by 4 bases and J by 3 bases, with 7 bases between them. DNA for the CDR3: TGTGCCAGCAGCTCGTTTGGCTACGAGCAGTACTTC. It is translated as CASSSFGYEQYF.

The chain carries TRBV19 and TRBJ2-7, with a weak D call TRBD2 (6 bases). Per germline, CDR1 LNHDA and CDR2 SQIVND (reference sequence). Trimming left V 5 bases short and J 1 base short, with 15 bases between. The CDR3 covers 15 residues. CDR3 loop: CASSFLGGESYEQYF. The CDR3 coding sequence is TGTGCCAGTAGTTTCCTGGGCGGGGAGTCCTACGAGCAGTACTTC.

CDR3 protein: CASSLYRAEAFF. The CDR3, as DNA: TGTGCCAGCAGTTTATACAGGGCTGAAGCTTTCTTT. V is TRBV2 and J is TRBJ1-1, with D tentatively TRBD1 (6 bases). The CDR3 extends over 12 amino acids. Germline CDR1 is SNHLY and CDR2 is FYNNEI. Trimming removed 5 bases from V and 6 bases from J, with 10 bases in between. Using reference TRBV2 and TRBJ1-1 for the parts outside the CDR3, the full variable domain is EPEVTQTPSHQVTQMGQEVILRCVPISNHLYFYWYRQILGQKVEFLVSFYNNEISEKSEIFDDQFSVERPDGSNFTLKIRSTKLEDSAMYFCASSLYRAEAFFGQGTRLTVV.

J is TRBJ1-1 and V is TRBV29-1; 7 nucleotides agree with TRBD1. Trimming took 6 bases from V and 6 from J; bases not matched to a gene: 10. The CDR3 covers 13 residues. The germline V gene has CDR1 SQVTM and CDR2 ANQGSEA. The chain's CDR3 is CSVTGTVRAEAFF. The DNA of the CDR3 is TGCAGCGTGACCGGGACAGTACGCGCTGAAGCTTTCTTT.

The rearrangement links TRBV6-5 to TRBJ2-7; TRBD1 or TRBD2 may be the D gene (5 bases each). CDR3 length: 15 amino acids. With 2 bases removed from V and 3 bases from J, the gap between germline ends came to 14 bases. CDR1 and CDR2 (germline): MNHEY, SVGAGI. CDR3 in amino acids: CASSYPRGGLYEQYF. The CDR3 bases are TGTGCCAGCAGTTACCCCCGGGGCGGTCTCTACGAGCAGTACTTC.

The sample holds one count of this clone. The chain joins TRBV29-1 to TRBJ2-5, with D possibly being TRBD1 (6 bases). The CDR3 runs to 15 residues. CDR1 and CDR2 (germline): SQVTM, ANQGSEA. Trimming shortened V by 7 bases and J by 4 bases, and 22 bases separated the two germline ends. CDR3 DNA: TGCAGCGCCCGTGGGGGCAGGGCGGTAGGAGAGACCCAGTACTTC. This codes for CSARGGRAVGETQYF.

CDR3 sequence (DNA): TGTGCCAGCAGCGACAGCGATGGCTACACCTTC. It yields the protein CASSDSDGYTF. The J gene is TRBJ1-2, the V gene TRBV11-2; D possibly corresponds to TRBD1 (5 bases). Trimming pared 5 bases from V and 6 bases from J, leaving 7 bases between. CDR1 is SGHAT and CDR2 is FQNNGV in the germline V gene. The CDR3 covers 11 residues.

For the CDR3, the DNA is TGTGCCAGTAGTATCGGGACAGGGGAACGCTCCTACGAGCAGTACTTC. This codes for CASSIGTGERSYEQYF. This chain joins TRBV19 and TRBJ2-7; 10 positions agree with TRBD1. V lost 3 bases and J lost 0; bases outside the gene matches: 5. Germline V CDR1 and CDR2: LNHDA, SQIVND (reference sequence). The length of the CDR3 is 16 residues.

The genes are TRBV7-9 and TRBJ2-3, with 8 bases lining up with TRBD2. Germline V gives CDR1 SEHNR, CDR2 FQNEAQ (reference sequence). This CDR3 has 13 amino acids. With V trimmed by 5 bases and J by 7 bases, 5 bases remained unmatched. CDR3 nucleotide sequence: TGTGCCAGCAGCCCCGGGGGGGCCCATACGCAGTATTTT. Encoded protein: CASSPGGAHTQYF.

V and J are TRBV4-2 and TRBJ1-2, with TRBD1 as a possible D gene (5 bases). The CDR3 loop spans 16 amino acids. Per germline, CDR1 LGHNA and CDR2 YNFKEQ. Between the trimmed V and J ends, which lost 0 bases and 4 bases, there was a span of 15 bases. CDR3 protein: CASSQDLGPVTYGYTF. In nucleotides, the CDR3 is TGTGCCAGCAGCCAAGATCTGGGGCCAGTTACCTATGGCTACACCTTC.

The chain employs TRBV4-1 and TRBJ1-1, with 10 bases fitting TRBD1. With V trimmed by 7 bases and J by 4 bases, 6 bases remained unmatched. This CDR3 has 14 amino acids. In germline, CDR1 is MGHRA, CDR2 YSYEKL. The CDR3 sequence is CASIPTGGGTEAFF. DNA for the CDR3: TGCGCCAGCATACCGACAGGGGGCGGCACTGAAGCTTTCTTT.

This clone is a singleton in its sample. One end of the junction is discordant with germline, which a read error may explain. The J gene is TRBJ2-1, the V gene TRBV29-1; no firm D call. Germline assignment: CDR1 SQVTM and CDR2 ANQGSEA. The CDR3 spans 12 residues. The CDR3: CSAELLSNEQFF. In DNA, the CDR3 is TGCAGCGCTGAACTCCTCTCAAATGAGCAGTTCTTC.

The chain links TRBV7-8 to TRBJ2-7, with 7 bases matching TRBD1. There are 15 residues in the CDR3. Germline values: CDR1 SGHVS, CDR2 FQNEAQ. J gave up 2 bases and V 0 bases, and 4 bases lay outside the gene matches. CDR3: CASSLAWDSTYEQYF. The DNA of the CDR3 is TGTGCCAGCAGCTTAGCTTGGGACAGCACCTACGAGCAGTACTTC.

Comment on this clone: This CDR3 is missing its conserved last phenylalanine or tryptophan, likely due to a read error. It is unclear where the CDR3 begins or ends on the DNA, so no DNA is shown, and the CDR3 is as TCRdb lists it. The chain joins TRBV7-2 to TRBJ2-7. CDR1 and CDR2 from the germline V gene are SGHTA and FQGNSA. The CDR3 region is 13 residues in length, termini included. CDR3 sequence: CASSLDPHSALFL.

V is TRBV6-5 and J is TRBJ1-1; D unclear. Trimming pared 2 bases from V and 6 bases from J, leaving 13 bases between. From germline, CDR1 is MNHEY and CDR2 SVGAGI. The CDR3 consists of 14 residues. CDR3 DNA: TGTGCCAGCAGTTACAGGGCAGTCTTCTCTGAAGCTTTCTTT. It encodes CASSYRAVFSEAFF.

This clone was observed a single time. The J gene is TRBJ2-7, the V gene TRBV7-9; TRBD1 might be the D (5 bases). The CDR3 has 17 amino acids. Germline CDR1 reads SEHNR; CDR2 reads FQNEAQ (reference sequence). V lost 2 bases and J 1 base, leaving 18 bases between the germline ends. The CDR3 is CASSLNPRQTSSYEQYF. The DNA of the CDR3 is TGTGCCAGCAGCTTAAACCCCAGACAGACTTCGTCCTACGAGCAGTACTTC.

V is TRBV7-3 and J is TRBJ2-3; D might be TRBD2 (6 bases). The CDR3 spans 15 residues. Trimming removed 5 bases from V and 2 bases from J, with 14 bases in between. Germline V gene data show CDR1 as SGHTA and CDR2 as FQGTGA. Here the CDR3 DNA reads TGTGCCAGCAGCCAGGACTACCCCTACACAGATACGCAGTATTTT. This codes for CASSQDYPYTDTQYF.

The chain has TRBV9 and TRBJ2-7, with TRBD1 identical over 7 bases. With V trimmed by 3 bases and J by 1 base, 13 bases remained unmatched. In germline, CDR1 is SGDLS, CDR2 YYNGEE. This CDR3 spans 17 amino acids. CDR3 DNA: TGTGCCAGCAGCGGTCGGGTTGGGACAGCGAAATCCTACGAGCAGTACTTC. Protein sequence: CASSGRVGTAKSYEQYF.

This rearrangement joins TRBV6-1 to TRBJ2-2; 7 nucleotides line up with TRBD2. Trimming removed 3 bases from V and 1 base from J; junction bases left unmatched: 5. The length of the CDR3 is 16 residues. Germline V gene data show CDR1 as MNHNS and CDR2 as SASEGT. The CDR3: CASSDPGLVNTGELFF. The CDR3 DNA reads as TGTGCCAGCAGTGATCCAGGACTAGTGAACACCGGGGAGCTGTTTTTT.

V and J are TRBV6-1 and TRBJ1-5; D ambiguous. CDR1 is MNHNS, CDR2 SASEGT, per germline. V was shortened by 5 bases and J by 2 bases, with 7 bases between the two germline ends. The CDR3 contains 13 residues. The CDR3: CASSWGGNQPQHF. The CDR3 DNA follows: TGTGCCAGCAGTTGGGGTGGCAATCAGCCCCAGCATTTT.

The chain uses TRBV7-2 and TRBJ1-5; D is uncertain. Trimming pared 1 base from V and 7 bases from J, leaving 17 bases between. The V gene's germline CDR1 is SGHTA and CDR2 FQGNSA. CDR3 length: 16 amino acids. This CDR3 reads CASSLDGAGSGQPQHF. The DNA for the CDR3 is TGTGCCAGCAGCTTAGATGGTGCGGGGAGCGGGCAGCCCCAGCATTTT.

The CDR3 reads CASTPFPREGRNEQFF. The CDR3 DNA reads TGTGCCAGCACCCCTTTCCCACGGGAGGGCCGCAATGAGCAGTTCTTC. The rearrangement links TRBV27 to TRBJ2-1; 8 bases fit TRBD2. Trimming at V came to 7 bases and at J to 6 bases, leaving 14 bases not matched to a gene. The CDR3 totals 16 residues. CDR1 and CDR2 from the germline V gene are MNHEY and SMNVEV (reference sequence).